Below, 28 T cell receptor beta chains from the same sample are listed, as sequenced in a study of cytomegalovirus exposure and HLA in healthy donors. In the PCR, 60 Vbeta and 13 Jbeta primers were used. Clones were sequenced by immunoSEQ multiplex PCR, and TCRdb holds only the in-frame ones, with some missing. The repertoire holds around 250,000 clones, with 75% to 85% as singletons. Sequenced material: PBMCs. These receptor sequences come from a woman aged 55-69 years in good health and CMV-seropositive.

The chain links TRBV19 to TRBJ1-3; TRBD1 is a possible D gene (5 bases). This CDR3 comprises 15 residues. With 0 bases removed from V and 2 bases from J, the gap between germline ends came to 8 bases. Germline V gene lookup returns CDR1 LNHDA and CDR2 SQIVND (reference sequence). As DNA, the CDR3 is TGTGCCAGTAGTATAGACCTGGGGCCTGGAAACACCATATATTTT. Amino acid sequence: CASSIDLGPGNTIYF.

The rearrangement joins TRBV10-2 to TRBJ2-2, with 10 bases fitting TRBD2. Trimming removed 6 bases from V and 6 bases from J; junction bases left unmatched: 7. Germline loops: CDR1 WSHSY, CDR2 SAAADI. The CDR3 runs 15 residues. The CDR3 loop reads CASRRTSGVAGELFF. CDR3 sequence (DNA): TGCGCCAGCAGGAGGACTAGCGGTGTAGCCGGGGAGCTGTTTTTT.

This clone was seen more than once but under ten times. The chain combines TRBV6-1 with TRBJ2-7, with 11 nucleotides matching TRBD2. Germline V lookup: CDR1 MNHNS, CDR2 SASEGT. Trimming at V came to 4 bases and at J to 3 bases, leaving 5 bases not matched to a gene. The CDR3 is made up of 15 amino acids. The CDR3 here is CASSAPLAGVYEQYF. CDR3 DNA sequence: TGTGCCAGCAGTGCACCACTAGCGGGAGTCTACGAGCAGTACTTC.

The V call is TRBV6-6, the J call TRBJ1-3; possible D gene TRBD1, 6 bases. The germline V gene has CDR1 MNHNY and CDR2 SVGAGI (reference sequence). The CDR3 is made up of 16 amino acids. V was pared by 2 bases and J by 3 bases, with 14 bases between. The CDR3 sequence: CASSYDWDIGGNTIYF. The CDR3 region has the DNA TGTGCCAGCAGTTACGACTGGGACATCGGTGGAAACACCATATATTTT.

The chain employs TRBV2 and TRBJ2-7; TRBD1 agrees at 7 bases. The trim removed 4 bases at V and 4 bases at J, leaving 4 bases unmatched. Germline values: CDR1 SNHLY, CDR2 FYNNEI. The CDR3 covers 13 residues. CDR3 protein: CASSATGLYEQYF. CDR3 coding DNA: TGTGCCAGCAGTGCGACAGGGCTGTACGAGCAGTACTTC.

The J gene is TRBJ2-7, the V gene TRBV29-1; perhaps TRBD1 as D (6 bases). Trimming took 0 bases from V and 5 from J, leaving 11 bases between them. Germline V CDR1 and CDR2: SQVTM, ANQGSEA. The CDR3 covers 13 residues. The CDR3 region is CSVEDLGGHEQYF. CDR3 DNA sequence: TGCAGCGTTGAAGACCTAGGGGGTCACGAGCAGTACTTC.

The gene calls are TRBV7-3 and TRBJ2-1; D perhaps matches TRBD2 (5 bases). Germline V gene lookup returns CDR1 SGHTA and CDR2 FQGTGA. V was shortened by 2 bases and J by 6 bases, with 11 bases between the two germline ends. The CDR3 extends over 14 amino acids. CDR3 protein: CASSLRLASNEQFF. The CDR3 coding sequence is TGTGCCAGCAGCTTACGTCTAGCAAGCAATGAGCAGTTCTTC.

CDR3 in amino acids: CAISGPAGETQYF. The CDR3, as DNA: TGTGCCATCAGTGGCCCGGCGGGAGAGACCCAGTACTTC. This rearrangement joins TRBV10-3 to TRBJ2-5; possible D gene TRBD2, 5 bases. The length of the CDR3 is 13 residues. Germline CDR1 reads ENHRY; CDR2 reads SYGVKD. The V and J ends lost 4 bases and 4 bases respectively, with 10 bases between them.

This clone was observed once. The sample contains more than one DNA sequence encoding this CDR3. V is TRBV19 and J is TRBJ1-1; D is unresolved. The CDR3 contains 14 residues. Deletions cut 4 bases from V and 0 bases from J, with 9 bases between. Germline CDR1 reads LNHDA; CDR2 reads SQIVND (reference sequence). CDR3 bases: TGTGCCAGTAGTACGGGAAGGGTGAACACTGAAGCTTTCTTT. Its translation: CASSTGRVNTEAFF.

This chain connects TRBV29-1 to TRBJ1-2; possibly TRBD1 for D (6 bases). Germline CDR1 is SQVTM and CDR2 is ANQGSEA. The CDR3 is 12 residues long. V was cut by 3 bases and J by 4 bases, with 9 bases left in between. The CDR3 DNA reads as TGCAGCGTTGACAGGGGCCGCTATGGCTACACCTTC. This gives the protein CSVDRGRYGYTF.

The genes are TRBV30 and TRBJ1-2, with a possible D match to TRBD1 (6 bases). The CDR3 spans 13 residues. Looked up from germline, CDR1 is GTSNPN and CDR2 is SVGIG (reference sequence). V lost 3 bases and J lost 8, with 16 bases in between. CDR3 DNA: TGTGCCTGGAGACTCCAAGGGGGTTTGGGCTACACCTTC. Translated: CAWRLQGGLGYTF.

This chain connects TRBV7-3 to TRBJ2-2, with a tentative D call TRBD1 (5 bases). V lost 2 bases, J lost 1 base, and 11 bases lay in between. Germline V gene data show CDR1 as SGHTA and CDR2 as FQGTGA. This CDR3 has 16 residues. The CDR3 here is CASSLFAGLNTGELFF. CDR3 in DNA: TGTGCCAGCAGCTTATTCGCAGGGCTGAACACCGGGGAGCTGTTTTTT.

This chain joins TRBV5-1 and TRBJ1-2; a weak D match, TRBD1 (5 bases). Trimming took 6 bases from V and 4 from J, leaving 19 bases between them. This CDR3 spans 15 amino acids. The germline CDR1 and CDR2 sequences are SGHRS and YFSETQ. The CDR3 protein is CASTLTQGLGYGYTF. In DNA form, the CDR3 reads TGCGCCAGCACCTTAACTCAGGGTTTAGGCTATGGCTACACCTTC.

V usage is TRBV5-1 and J usage is TRBJ2-7; TRBD1 matches at 7 bases. CDR1 and CDR2 from the germline V gene are SGHRS and YFSETQ. This CDR3 has 13 amino acids. Germline trimming cut 3 bases from V and 9 bases from J; bases unmatched to any gene: 9. As DNA, the CDR3 is TGCGCCAGCAGCTCGGGACAGTCGGGTGGGCAGTACTTC. This encodes CASSSGQSGGQYF.

The rearrangement links TRBV9 to TRBJ2-5; 10 bases are a match to TRBD2. The CDR3 sequence is 15 residues long. With 3 bases clipped from V and 5 bases from J, the junction kept 7 bases outside the gene matches. CDR1 and CDR2 (germline): SGDLS, YYNGEE. The CDR3 spells CASSAASGRMETQYF. CDR3 DNA sequence: TGTGCCAGCAGCGCTGCTAGCGGGAGAATGGAGACCCAGTACTTC.

CDR3 in amino acids: CASSLDGTSYRNEQFF. CDR3 in DNA: TGCGCCAGCAGCTTGGACGGGACTAGTTACCGCAATGAGCAGTTCTTC. V gene TRBV5-1 combines with J gene TRBJ2-1, with 8 bases identical to TRBD2. The ends lost 0 bases at V and 6 bases at J; junction bases unmatched: 8. CDR1 is SGHRS, CDR2 YFSETQ, per germline. CDR3 length: 16 residues.

This clone was observed a single time. The V call is TRBV6-5, the J call TRBJ1-4, with TRBD1 matching 7 bases. Germline V gene sequence: CDR1 MNHEY, CDR2 SVGAGI. Trimming took 7 bases from V and 7 from J; bases not matched to a gene: 12. The CDR3 contains 15 residues. CDR3 sequence (DNA): TGTGCCAGCATGAAGGGGGCCTCGGCGGGTGAAAAACTGTTTTTT. It specifies CASMKGASAGEKLFF.

The chain recombines TRBV5-1 with TRBJ2-1; 8 bases agree with TRBD2. The V gene end was trimmed by 4 bases and the J gene end by 1 base; junction bases not matched to a gene: 1. CDR1 and CDR2 (germline): SGHRS, YFSETQ. The CDR3 spans 14 residues. CDR3 nucleotides: TGCGCCAGCAGCCGGGGGGGTTCCTACAATGAGCAGTTCTTC. It specifies CASSRGGSYNEQFF. Combining the CDR3 with reference TRBV5-1 and TRBJ2-1 gives the whole variable domain KAGVTQTPRYLIKTRGQQVTLSCSPISGHRSVSWYQQTPGQGLQFLFEYFSETQRNKGNFPGRFSGRQFSNSRSEMNVSTLELGDSALYLCASSRGGSYNEQFFGPGTRLTVL.

This rearrangement joins TRBV11-3 to TRBJ2-5; possibly TRBD2 for D (5 bases). The V end lost 4 bases, the J end lost 5 bases, and 14 bases lay between the germline ends. Germline CDR1 SGHNT, CDR2 YENEEA. The CDR3 spans 14 residues. This CDR3 is CASSSRTSAETQYF. The CDR3 bases are TGTGCCAGCAGCTCCCGGACTTCGGCGGAGACCCAGTACTTC.

The V and J genes are TRBV6-5 and TRBJ2-7; 11 nucleotides align to TRBD2. Germline V gene lookup returns CDR1 MNHEY and CDR2 SVGAGI. The CDR3 is 15 residues long. After removal of 6 bases from V and 1 base from J, the junction contained 5 bases not matched to a gene. Written as DNA, the CDR3 is TGTGCCAGCAGCATTACTAGCGGGAGATCCTACGAGCAGTACTTC. Translation gives CASSITSGRSYEQYF.

The chain has TRBV30 and TRBJ2-2, with TRBD2 identical over 16 bases. The CDR3 runs to 20 residues. V trimming: 1 base; J trimming: 4 bases; junction bases outside the gene matches: 12. Germline loops: CDR1 GTSNPN, CDR2 SVGIG (reference sequence). CDR3 protein: CAWSGVTGLAGGRVTGELFF. The DNA of the CDR3 is TGTGCCTGGAGTGGGGTGACGGGACTAGCGGGAGGGAGGGTCACCGGGGAGCTGTTTTTT.

This clone occurred a few times. The chain couples TRBV19 to TRBJ2-5; D uncertain. The CDR3 covers 13 residues. Germline V lookup: CDR1 LNHDA, CDR2 SQIVND (reference sequence). The V end was cut by 3 bases, the J end by 5 bases, with 10 bases between. This CDR3 is CASSIGSRETQYF. The CDR3 DNA reads as TGTGCCAGTAGTATTGGGTCTAGGGAGACCCAGTACTTC.

The V and J genes are TRBV11-2 and TRBJ1-5; D gene uncertain. The V end was cut by 6 bases, the J end by 0 bases, with 9 bases between. The CDR3 consists of 14 residues. In germline, CDR1 is SGHAT, CDR2 FQNNGV. CDR3 bases: TGTGCCAGCAGTGAGATGTATAGCAATCAGCCCCAGCATTTT. Protein: CASSEMYSNQPQHF.

The table lists this clone with a count of one. The chain couples TRBV6-6 to TRBJ2-1; TRBD2 is a possible D gene (5 bases). V shed 4 bases and J shed 0 bases, with 13 bases lying between them. Germline loops: CDR1 MNHNY, CDR2 SVGAGI (reference sequence). This CDR3 is built from 16 residues. CDR3 nucleotides: TGTGCCAGCAGTTCCCGGACTTCAAGCTCCTACAATGAGCAGTTCTTC. Encoded protein: CASSSRTSSSYNEQFF.

This clone was found once. The V gene is TRBV28, the J gene TRBJ2-7; D might be TRBD2 (5 bases). The CDR3 sequence is 15 residues long. The germline V and J ends were trimmed by 3 bases and 2 bases, with 14 bases remaining between them. The germline CDR1 and CDR2 sequences are MDHEN and SYDVKM. CDR3: CASSLISARPYEQYF. In DNA form, the CDR3 reads TGTGCCAGCAGTTTGATTAGCGCCCGGCCCTACGAGCAGTACTTC.

The gene calls are TRBV27 and TRBJ2-7, with 10 bases identical to TRBD2. V was clipped by 5 bases and J by 0 bases; unmatched bases: 1. Looked up from germline, CDR1 is MNHEY and CDR2 is SMNVEV (reference sequence). The length of the CDR3 is 14 residues. This CDR3 reads CASSGTSDSYEQYF. The CDR3 nucleotides are TGTGCCAGCAGTGGGACTAGCGACTCCTACGAGCAGTACTTC.

The genes are TRBV5-4 and TRBJ2-7; TRBD1 agrees at 10 bases. The V gene end was trimmed by 5 bases and the J gene end by 5 bases; junction bases not matched to a gene: 13. The CDR3 extends over 16 amino acids. CDR1 and CDR2 (germline): SGHNT, YYREEE (reference sequence). CDR3 bases: TGTGCCAGCAGACAGGCTCCGGGACAGGGGATCCACGAGCAGTACTTC. It translates to CASRQAPGQGIHEQYF.

The chain uses TRBV7-8 and TRBJ2-7, with a tentative D call TRBD1 (6 bases). V was pared by 7 bases and J by 2 bases, with 15 bases between. From germline, CDR1 is SGHVS and CDR2 FQNEAQ. This CDR3 contains 14 residues. In nucleotides, the CDR3 is TGTGCCAGCACCATGACAGGATTCGCCTACGAGCAGTACTTC. Translation gives CASTMTGFAYEQYF.